The present TCR beta chain was sequenced within a study of cytomegalovirus exposure and HLA in healthy donors. The study, taken as a whole, reports: The study put some 150 TCR beta chains on its list as cytomegalovirus-associated. The authors later found TCR association rates varying by HLA locus, with DRB1 most and HLA-C fewest. A later analysis reportedly found that, within productive TCRs, an Asian-associated ancestry cluster had fewer N-insertions than the mean observed across the approximately 690 donors. Most observed TCR sequences were rare, whereas some public TCRs were detected in many donors.

As regards this clone: No antigen is known for it.

It was with 60 Vbeta and 13 Jbeta primers that the PCR ran. Generated by immunoSEQ multiplex PCR, the TCRdb table keeps only in-frame clones and is missing some. The sample records some 130,000 clones, about 80% being singletons. The trim removed 4 bases at V and 7 bases at J, leaving 8 bases unmatched. The CDR3 length is 14 residues. The germline V gene encodes CDR1 SGHRS and CDR2 YFSETQ. The chain links TRBV5-1 to TRBJ2-1; 7 bases align to TRBD1. The sequenced sample was PBMCs. The sequence was obtained from a young man in good health and CMV-seronegative. The CDR3, as DNA: TGCGCCAGCAGCCCGGAACCCAGGGGGAATGAGCAGTTCTTC. Amino acids: CASSPEPRGNEQFF.